Shown below are 31 T cell receptor beta chains from a single sample sequenced in a study of T cell repertoires in cytomegalovirus infection. These receptors' targets are unknown. TCRdb recomputed calls from the reads with MiXCR, one row per CDR3 protein. The sample has 650,000 to 850,000 distinct CDR3 sequences, approximately 32% seen once. The source was cultured CD8+ T cells from PBMCs, collected from culture after CMV antigen stimulation. These receptors all stem from a human donor in good health (CMV status not recorded). Some clones in this sample may be carry-over from other donors' samples.

This clonotype was detected only a few times. The rearrangement uses TRBV12-3 or TRBV12-4 and TRBJ2-1; 10 nucleotides align to TRBD1. Unmatched junction bases numbered 11, after V lost 5 bases and J lost 7 bases. The CDR3 is 16 residues long. DNA of the CDR3: TGTGCCAGCAGTCTCTTGAGGGACAGGGGAAAAAATGAGCAGTTCTTC. Translated: CASSLLRDRGKNEQFF.

This clonotype was counted between two and nine times. The CDR3 DNA reads as TGTGCCAGCAGCAACCGGGACAGGGGACCCATTTTCCCCTCCTACGAGCAGTACTTC. This gives the protein CASSNRDRGPIFPSYEQYF. This sequence joins TRBV7-8 and TRBJ2-7; 10 nucleotides line up with TRBD1. The CDR3 is made up of 19 amino acids. Looked up from germline, CDR1 is SGHVS and CDR2 is FQNEAQ. V lost 5 bases to trimming and J lost 0 bases; unmatched junction nucleotides: 16.

This clonotype was recorded a few times. The chain links TRBV20-1 to TRBJ2-7; TRBD1 matches at 9 bases. The CDR3 runs 13 residues. Germline loops: CDR1 DFQATT, CDR2 SNEGSKA (reference sequence). Trimming at V came to 3 bases and at J to 6 bases, leaving 6 bases not matched to a gene. The CDR3 DNA is TGCAGTGCTAGGAAGAACAGGGGGCCCGAGCAGTACTTC. Translating it yields CSARKNRGPEQYF.

This clonotype was observed a few times. CDR3 residues: CASSAGQGSGANVLTF. In DNA, the CDR3 is TGTGCCAGCAGTGCGGGACAGGGTTCTGGGGCCAACGTCCTGACTTTC. The rearrangement uses TRBV2 and TRBJ2-6; 9 bases map to TRBD1. V gave up 4 bases and J gave up 1 base; unmatched junction bases: 2. The germline CDR1 and CDR2 sequences are SNHLY and FYNNEI. This CDR3 is 16 amino acids long.

This clonotype was seen more than once but under ten times. J is TRBJ2-3 and V is TRBV12-3 or TRBV12-4, with 10 bases matching TRBD1. The length of the CDR3 is 16 residues. J gave up 3 bases and V 5 bases, and 8 bases lay outside the gene matches. The CDR3 DNA reads TGTGCCAGCAGTGGGCCAGGACAGGGGGAGACAGATACGCAGTATTTT. This translates into CASSGPGQGETDTQYF.

This sequence joins TRBV4-3 and TRBJ1-2; no reliable D call. Deletions cut 0 bases from V and 4 bases from J, with 6 bases between. Germline loops: CDR1 LGHNA, CDR2 YSLEER. This CDR3 region has 13 residues. CDR3 DNA: TGCGCCAGCAGCCAAGAAACAAGCTATGGCTACACCTTC. Translating it yields CASSQETSYGYTF.

The sample holds many counts of this clonotype. This sequence joins TRBV7-6 and TRBJ2-1; D uncertain. Germline lookup yields CDR1 SGHVS and CDR2 FNYEAQ. The V end lost 4 bases, the J end lost 5 bases, and 3 bases lay between the germline ends. The CDR3 contains 11 residues. CDR3 residues: CASSSDNEQFF. The CDR3 DNA sequence: TGTGCCAGCAGCTCAGACAATGAGCAGTTCTTC. The entire variable domain, with the rest obtained from reference TRBV7-6 and TRBJ2-1, is as follows: GAGVSQSPRYKVTKRGQDVALRCDPISGHVSLYWYRQALGQGPEFLTYFNYEAQQDKSGLPNDRFSAERPEGSISTLTIQRTEQRDSAMYRCASSSDNEQFFGPGTRLTVL.

The rearrangement uses TRBV6-5 and TRBJ2-2; 11 bases are shared with TRBD2. In germline, CDR1 is MNHEY, CDR2 SVGAGI. V dropped 6 bases and J dropped 1; count of bases not matched to a gene: 16. The CDR3 loop spans 20 amino acids. The CDR3 region is CASSRFSGLAGGRNTGELFF. In DNA form, the CDR3 reads TGTGCCAGCAGCCGATTTTCTGGGCTAGCGGGGGGCCGGAACACCGGGGAGCTGTTTTTT.

V gene TRBV5-6 combines with J gene TRBJ2-7; TRBD1 or TRBD2 may be the D gene (5 bases each). The V gene's germline CDR1 is SGHDT and CDR2 YYEEEE. This CDR3 spans 14 amino acids. Trimming took off 3 bases at V and 3 bases at J, with 13 bases between the two ends. CDR3 sequence (DNA): TGTGCCAGCAGCTCGGGACGGTCCTTCTACGAGCAGTACTTC. This codes for CASSSGRSFYEQYF.

This sequence joins TRBV6-6 and TRBJ2-2; TRBD2 agrees at 9 bases. The CDR3 length is 16 residues. V lost 4 bases to trimming and J lost 4 bases; unmatched junction nucleotides: 7. Germline CDR1 and CDR2: MNHNY and SVGAGI (reference sequence). The CDR3 region has the DNA TGTGCCAGCAGTTCGTATAGCGGGGGCCCCACCGGGGAGCTGTTTTTT. This gives the protein CASSSYSGGPTGELFF.

The J gene is TRBJ1-6, the V gene TRBV27, with 11 bases lining up with TRBD1. Germline V CDR1 and CDR2: MNHEY, SMNVEV (reference sequence). V lost 4 bases, J lost 9 bases, and 2 bases stayed unmatched. CDR3 length: 14 amino acids. The CDR3 DNA sequence: TGTGCCAGCAGTTCCGGACAGGGGGCTTCACCCCTCCACTTT. Amino acids: CASSSGQGASPLHF.

This clonotype was detected a few times. CDR3 coding DNA: TGTGCCAGCAGTTTTTCTCTCTGGGACAGGGCGGACAATGAGCAGTTCTTC. Amino acid sequence: CASSFSLWDRADNEQFF. The chain uses TRBV27 and TRBJ2-1; 9 nucleotides match TRBD1. CDR3 length equals 17 residues. Losses at the gene ends were 3 bases for V and 5 bases for J; bases not matched to a gene: 11. The germline V gene has CDR1 MNHEY and CDR2 SMNVEV (reference sequence).

A few counts support this clonotype. V gene TRBV11-2 combines with J gene TRBJ2-2; D unclear. In germline, CDR1 is SGHAT, CDR2 FQNNGV. The V end lost 1 base, the J end lost 4 bases, and 10 bases lay between the germline ends. This CDR3 is built from 15 residues. CDR3 sequence (DNA): TGTGCCAGCAGCTTAGTGTCCAGGACCACCGGGGAGCTGTTTTTT. The encoded protein is CASSLVSRTTGELFF.

This chain joins TRBV15 and TRBJ2-2; D call uncertain. The CDR3 length is 11 residues. Trimming removed 1 base from V and 6 bases from J, with 0 bases in between. Germline V gene data show CDR1 as LNHNV and CDR2 as YYDKDF (reference sequence). The CDR3 DNA reads as TGTGCCACCAGCAGAGCCGGGGAGCTGTTTTTT. It codes for CATSRAGELFF.

V gene TRBV5-5 combines with J gene TRBJ2-7; 11 bases are a match to TRBD1. The CDR3 extends over 15 amino acids. The V gene end was trimmed by 3 bases and the J gene end by 7 bases; junction bases not matched to a gene: 9. Germline V gene data show CDR1 as SGHKS and CDR2 as YYEKEE (reference sequence). CDR3 coding DNA: TGTGCCAGCAGCTCGCCGGACAGGGGGCGCTGGGAGCAGTACTTC. It specifies CASSSPDRGRWEQYF.

This clonotype was recorded a few times. The chain carries TRBV11-2 and TRBJ2-7, with TRBD2 matching 10 bases. The germline gives CDR1 SGHAT, CDR2 FQNNGV. V gave up 3 bases and J gave up 0 bases; unmatched junction bases: 8. The CDR3 sequence is 17 residues long. CDR3 sequence reads: CASSFVVLAGISYEQYF. Here the CDR3 DNA reads TGTGCCAGCAGCTTCGTTGTACTAGCGGGAATCTCCTACGAGCAGTACTTC.

This clonotype was detected a few times. The chain is built from TRBV7-9 and TRBJ1-1; the D gene is possibly TRBD1 (6 bases). The V gene lost 5 bases and the J gene lost 4 bases, with 17 bases spanning the gap. Germline CDR1 is SEHNR and CDR2 is FQNEAQ (reference sequence). This CDR3 is built from 15 residues. CDR3 residues: CASSRALGGGTEAFF. The CDR3 DNA is TGTGCCAGCAGCAGAGCTCTAGGGGGAGGCACTGAAGCTTTCTTT.

The chain is built from TRBV10-3 and TRBJ2-1, with TRBD1 identical over 8 bases. This CDR3 contains 16 residues. Looked up from germline, CDR1 is ENHRY and CDR2 is SYGVKD. V lost 0 bases and J lost 2; bases outside the gene matches: 3. In DNA form, the CDR3 reads TGTGCCATCAGTGAGTCGGGACAGGTGCCCTACAATGAGCAGTTCTTC. It specifies CAISESGQVPYNEQFF.

The chain combines TRBV27 with TRBJ1-4, with a tentative D call TRBD1 (5 bases). This CDR3 is 16 amino acids long. Germline lookup yields CDR1 MNHEY and CDR2 SMNVEV (reference sequence). The V and J ends lost 0 bases and 3 bases respectively, with 11 bases between them. The CDR3 bases are TGTGCCAGCAGTTTATCGGCAGGGCGAGCTAATGAAAAACTGTTTTTT. It encodes CASSLSAGRANEKLFF.

This clonotype was recorded a few times. As DNA, the CDR3 is TGCGCCAGCAGCCAAGACAGTAATACAGAAGCTTTCTTT. It specifies CASSQDSNTEAFF. The chain has TRBV4-3 and TRBJ1-1; D remains ambiguous. The CDR3 is 13 residues long. Germline V lookup: CDR1 LGHNA, CDR2 YSLEER. V was clipped by 0 bases and J by 8 bases, with 10 bases between them.

The chain links TRBV4-2 to TRBJ2-3; no reliable D call. CDR1 and CDR2 from the germline V gene are LGHNA and YNFKEQ. With 0 bases removed from V and 0 bases from J, the gap between germline ends came to 13 bases. This CDR3 comprises 17 residues. The CDR3 protein is CASSQEPSGPSTDTQYF. CDR3 nucleotides: TGTGCCAGCAGCCAAGAGCCATCGGGTCCCAGCACAGATACGCAGTATTTT.

The CDR3 DNA sequence: TGTGCCAGTTTTCCCCTTAGCGGGGGGGCCCTTGGCTCCTACGAGCAGTACTTC. Its protein product is CASFPLSGGALGSYEQYF. This chain joins TRBV7-2 and TRBJ2-7, with 11 bases aligning to TRBD2. The trim removed 9 bases at V and 0 bases at J, leaving 16 bases unmatched. Germline V gene lookup returns CDR1 SGHTA and CDR2 FQGNSA. The CDR3 extends over 18 amino acids.

This clonotype appeared a few times. Here the CDR3 DNA reads TGTGCCAGCAGTTTATCAGCGGGGGACAATGAGCAGTTCTTC. It yields the protein CASSLSAGDNEQFF. V usage is TRBV27 and J usage is TRBJ2-1; 8 positions agree with TRBD2. The CDR3 has 14 amino acids. The germline gives CDR1 MNHEY, CDR2 SMNVEV (reference sequence). Trimming at V came to 0 bases and at J to 5 bases, leaving 0 bases not matched to a gene.

J is TRBJ2-3 and V is TRBV12-3 or TRBV12-4, with 9 bases aligning to TRBD2. The CDR3 length is 14 residues. V was clipped by 8 bases and J by 2 bases; unmatched bases: 5. The CDR3 here is CASGGGELTDTQYF. CDR3 DNA: TGTGCCAGCGGCGGGGGGGAACTCACAGATACGCAGTATTTT.

This clonotype was observed a handful of times. The chain recombines TRBV20-1 with TRBJ2-4, with a possible D match to TRBD2 (7 bases). Germline CDR1 reads DFQATT; CDR2 reads SNEGSKA (reference sequence). The V end was cut by 3 bases, the J end by 5 bases, with 11 bases between. This CDR3 is built from 13 residues. CDR3 in DNA: TGCAGTGCTAGGGGGGCGGGGGAAAACATTCAGTACTTC. It encodes CSARGAGENIQYF.

The chain couples TRBV28 to TRBJ2-3; D is perhaps TRBD2 (6 bases). Germline CDR1 reads MDHEN; CDR2 reads SYDVKM. The CDR3 spans 16 residues. V lost 3 bases to trimming and J lost 2 bases, with 15 bases between them. Here the CDR3 reads CASSFSGGVATDTQYF. DNA of the CDR3: TGTGCCAGCAGTTTTAGCGGAGGGGTTGCCACAGATACGCAGTATTTT.

This clonotype was picked up a small number of times. The CDR3 region has the DNA TGTGCCAGCCTAGGTGGAACGAACTATGGCTACACCTTC. It encodes CASLGGTNYGYTF. The chain has TRBV7-6 and TRBJ1-2; D gene ambiguous. The CDR3 has 13 residues. The germline gives CDR1 SGHVS, CDR2 FNYEAQ. The V end was cut by 8 bases, the J end by 2 bases, with 12 bases between.

This clonotype has just a few counts. V gene TRBV12-3 or TRBV12-4 combines with J gene TRBJ2-1, with D possibly matching TRBD2 (5 bases). The CDR3 sequence is 15 residues long. The V gene lost 3 bases and the J gene lost 5 bases, with 14 bases spanning the gap. CDR3 DNA sequence: TGTGCCAGCAGTTTCATAGCGCTCCCGGACAATGAGCAGTTCTTC. It translates to CASSFIALPDNEQFF.

This clonotype was detected a few times. The rearrangement links TRBV4-1 to TRBJ1-6, with 8 bases fitting TRBD1. The CDR3 length is 18 residues. Germline CDR1 is MGHRA and CDR2 is YSYEKL. The V gene end was trimmed by 4 bases and the J gene end by 4 bases; junction bases not matched to a gene: 12. CDR3 bases: TGCGCCAGCAGCCTCCTTGTCACAGGGGGGGGATATAATTCACCCCTCCACTTT. The encoded protein is CASSLLVTGGGYNSPLHF.

The chain employs TRBV4-1 and TRBJ1-6, with D perhaps TRBD1 (5 bases). In germline, CDR1 is MGHRA, CDR2 YSYEKL. CDR3 length equals 17 residues. Trimming removed 0 bases from V and 8 bases from J, with 17 bases in between. CDR3: CASSQEGVWGGDSPLHF. For the CDR3, the DNA is TGCGCCAGCAGCCAAGAGGGAGTCTGGGGCGGAGATTCACCCCTCCACTTT.

The chain couples TRBV7-9 to TRBJ2-7; no firm D call. This CDR3 has 12 amino acids. Trimming stripped 5 bases from V and 3 bases from J, with 8 bases between. Germline assignment: CDR1 SEHNR and CDR2 FQNEAQ (reference sequence). The CDR3: CASSVQRYEQYF. The CDR3 coding sequence is TGTGCCAGCAGCGTCCAACGCTACGAGCAGTACTTC.